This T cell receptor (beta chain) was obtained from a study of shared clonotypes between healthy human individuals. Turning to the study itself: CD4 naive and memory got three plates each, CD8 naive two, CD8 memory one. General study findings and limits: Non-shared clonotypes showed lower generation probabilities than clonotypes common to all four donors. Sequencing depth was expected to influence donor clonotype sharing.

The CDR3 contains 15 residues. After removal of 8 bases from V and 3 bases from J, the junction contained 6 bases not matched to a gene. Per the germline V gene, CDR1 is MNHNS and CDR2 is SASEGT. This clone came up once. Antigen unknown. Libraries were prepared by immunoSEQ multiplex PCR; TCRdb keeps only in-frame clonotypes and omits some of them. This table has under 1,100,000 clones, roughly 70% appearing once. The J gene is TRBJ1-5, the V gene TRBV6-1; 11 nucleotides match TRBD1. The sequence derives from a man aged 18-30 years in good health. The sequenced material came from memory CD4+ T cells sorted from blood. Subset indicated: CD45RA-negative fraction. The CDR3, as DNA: TGTGCCAGCGCGGGACAGGGGGATCCCAATCAGCCCCAGCATTTT. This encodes CASAGQGDPNQPQHF.